The rows below give T cell receptor beta chains drawn from one sample of a study of T cells after yellow fever vaccination. TCRdb re-called the 5' RACE reads through MiXCR, storing one row per CDR3 protein. The table has over 200,000 distinct CDR3 sequences, 6.5% to 7.5% seen once. Sequenced material: CD4+ T cells sorted from PBMCs, taken on the day of the yellow fever booster vaccination. The receptor set was obtained from a man aged 25-45 years who received the YFV17D yellow fever vaccine. CDR3s include the opening cysteine and the closing phenylalanine or tryptophan. The D gene is left open where the match is weak. Some rows have no size entry. The others give once, few or many, or a class for an expanded clone.

>few|TRBJ2-2|TRBV9|-
TGTGCCAGCAGCGTATCCCCTACTAACACCGGGGAGCTGTTTTTT
CASSVSPTNTGELFF
>many|TRBJ2-2|TRBV20-1|TRBD2
TGCAGTGCCACCTACCGAGCGGGGGTCACCGGGGAGCTGTTTTTT
CSATYRAGVTGELFF
>few|TRBJ2-7|TRBV5-6|-
TGTGCCAGCGGCCCTGGGCGCTTCTACGAGCAGTACTTC
CASGPGRFYEQYF
>many|TRBJ2-7|TRBV5-5|-
TGTGCCAGCAGGACCGGACAGCCCTCCTACGAGCAGTACTTC
CASRTGQPSYEQYF
>-|TRBJ2-5|TRBV20-1|-
TGCAGTGCTTTATCGGGACTCTCCCAAGAGACCCAGTACTTC
CSALSGLSQETQYF
>few|TRBJ1-5|TRBV7-9|-
TGTGCCAGCAGCCCAGGGGTAGGCCAGCCCCAGCATTTT
CASSPGVGQPQHF
>many|TRBJ2-7|TRBV28|TRBD1
TGTGCCAGCGCCAATCGACAGGGGAGCTTTAGCGAGCAGTACTTC
CASANRQGSFSEQYF
>-|TRBJ2-5|TRBV20-1|-
TGCAGTGCTATACAGACCGCCCAAGAGACCCAGTACTTC
CSAIQTAQETQYF
>many|TRBJ2-1|TRBV29-1|TRBD1
TGCAGCGTCCTAGGGGGCTCCTGGGATGAGCAGTTCTTC
CSVLGGSWDEQFF
>-|TRBJ1-1|TRBV20-1|TRBD1
TGCAGTGCTAGAGACCCGGGACAGGGTGAAGCTTTCTTT
CSARDPGQGEAFF
>few|TRBJ2-7|TRBV20-1|TRBD2
TGCAGTGCTAGTAGCGGGAGGAATATCTACGAGCAGTACTTC
CSASSGRNIYEQYF
>few|TRBJ2-2|TRBV24-1|TRBD2
TGTGCCACCAGTGATTCGACTAGCGGGACGACCGGGGAGCTGTTTTTT
CATSDSTSGTTGELFF
>-|TRBJ2-7|TRBV7-2|TRBD2
TGTGCCAGCAGCATTACTAGCGGGAGTCCCGAGCAGTACTTC
CASSITSGSPEQYF
>-|TRBJ2-7|TRBV18|-
TGTGCCAGCTCAGGCTCGACGGGTTCCTACGAGCAGTACTTC
CASSGSTGSYEQYF
>many|TRBJ2-1|TRBV3-1|-
TGTGCCAGCAGCCAAGCGCACAATGAGCAGTTCTTC
CASSQAHNEQFF
>many|TRBJ2-7|TRBV12-3/TRBV12-4|-
TGTGCCAGCACCGCTGGGGCTAGCCCAAGCTACGAGCAGTACTTC
CASTAGASPSYEQYF
>many|TRBJ2-7|TRBV6-6|-
TGTGCCAGCAGTGTGGAGCTGGGGTACGAGCAGTACTTC
CASSVELGYEQYF
>-|TRBJ2-1|TRBV5-1|-
TGCGCCAGCAGCTTAGGGTCGGGTAGCACCTCCTACAATGAGCAGTTCTTC
CASSLGSGSTSYNEQFF
>few|TRBJ2-5|TRBV5-4|TRBD1
TGTGCCAGCACCCGCAAGGGGGCGGGAGAGACCCAGTACTTC
CASTRKGAGETQYF
>many|TRBJ2-3|TRBV7-2|-
TGTGCCAGCAGCTGGTTTGGAGATACGCAGTATTTT
CASSWFGDTQYF
>-|TRBJ2-7|TRBV2|-
TGTGCCAGCAGGGAACACTCCTACGAGCAGTACTTC
CASREHSYEQYF
>-|TRBJ2-5|TRBV29-1|-
TGCAGCGTTGTCCTTGGTGAGGTGCACCTCCAAGAGACCCAGTACTTC
CSVVLGEVHLQETQYF
>few|TRBJ1-1|TRBV7-9|-
TGTGCCAGCAGCTTCCAAGGGATTAGAACAACTGAAGCTTTCTTT
CASSFQGIRTTEAFF
>many|TRBJ2-3|TRBV24-1|TRBD2
TGTGCCACCAGTGATTTCCCGGGACTAGCCGGCACAGATACGCAGTATTTT
CATSDFPGLAGTDTQYF
>few|TRBJ2-7|TRBV14|-
TGTGCCAGCAGCCAGATCGGGGGTTACGAGCAGTACTTC
CASSQIGGYEQYF
>few|TRBJ1-6|TRBV7-8|-
TGTGCCAGCAGTGGGCAGGTCCATAATTCACCCCTCCACTTT
CASSGQVHNSPLHF
>many|TRBJ2-3|TRBV5-1|TRBD2
TGCGCCAGCGGACTAGCGGGGTTCACAGATACGCAGTATTTT
CASGLAGFTDTQYF
>many|TRBJ2-1|TRBV11-3|-
TGTGCCAGCAGCTTAGGTGGGGTTTCCTACAATGAGCAGTTCTTC
CASSLGGVSYNEQFF
>many|TRBJ2-7|TRBV20-1|TRBD2
TGCAGTGCTAGAGAGGGGACTAGCGGGAGGCAGTACTTC
CSAREGTSGRQYF
>many|TRBJ2-3|TRBV5-5|-
TGTGCCAGCAGCTTGGAAATTCCTCCCGGGGAATATACGCAGTATTTT
CASSLEIPPGEYTQYF
>few|TRBJ2-7|TRBV12-3/TRBV12-4|-
TGTGCCAGCAGTTTTAGGGGGGAGTCATACGAGCAGTACTTC
CASSFRGESYEQYF
>-|TRBJ1-1|TRBV5-1|-
TGCGCCAGCAGCACACAGGGGAACACTGAAGCTTTCTTT
CASSTQGNTEAFF
>-|TRBJ1-4|TRBV6-1|-
TGTGCCAGCAGACCTCAGGGAGGGGGAAATGAAAAACTGTTTTTT
CASRPQGGGNEKLFF
>many|TRBJ2-7|TRBV20-1|TRBD2
TGCAGTGCTAGGGGGACTAACTCCTACGAGCAGTACTTC
CSARGTNSYEQYF
>few|TRBJ1-1|TRBV27|-
TGTGCCAGCAGCCGCCCAGGGGCGGTAAACACTGAAGCTTTCTTT
CASSRPGAVNTEAFF
>-|TRBJ2-3|TRBV10-3|-
TGTGCCATCGGAGGGGGCACAGATACGCAGTATTTT
CAIGGGTDTQYF
>few|TRBJ1-2|TRBV4-3|-
TGCGCCAGCAGCCAAGATACAGGATACCCCTATGGCTACACCTTC
CASSQDTGYPYGYTF
>-|TRBJ1-2|TRBV7-9|-
TGTGCCAGCAGCTTACCGCAGGGATTGGATGGCTACACCTTC
CASSLPQGLDGYTF
>many|TRBJ2-1|TRBV5-1|TRBD2
TGCGCCAGCAGCGGAAGCGGGGCCCTGAGGAATGAGCAGTTCTTC
CASSGSGALRNEQFF